This TCR beta chain comes out of a study of lymphopenia after photon versus proton radiotherapy. Method: immunoSEQ multiplex PCR; TCRdb's copy keeps in-frame clones and lacks some. The sample lists tens of thousands of clones, 65% to 90% occurring once. Germline lookup yields CDR1 KGHSH and CDR2 LQKENI. The CDR3 has 17 residues. Trimming removed 6 bases from V and 6 bases from J, with 26 bases in between. V is TRBV18 and J is TRBJ1-2, with a weak D call TRBD1 (6 bases). The origin of this receptor is a man in his forties or fifties with gastric cancer. The sample consisted of peripheral blood, taken from a patient treated with photon-based radiotherapy. The CDR3 nucleotides are TGTGCCAGCTCCTACCAGTGGGGGCAGGCAGGGTATAATGGCTACACCTTC. Residues: CASSYQWGQAGYNGYTF.